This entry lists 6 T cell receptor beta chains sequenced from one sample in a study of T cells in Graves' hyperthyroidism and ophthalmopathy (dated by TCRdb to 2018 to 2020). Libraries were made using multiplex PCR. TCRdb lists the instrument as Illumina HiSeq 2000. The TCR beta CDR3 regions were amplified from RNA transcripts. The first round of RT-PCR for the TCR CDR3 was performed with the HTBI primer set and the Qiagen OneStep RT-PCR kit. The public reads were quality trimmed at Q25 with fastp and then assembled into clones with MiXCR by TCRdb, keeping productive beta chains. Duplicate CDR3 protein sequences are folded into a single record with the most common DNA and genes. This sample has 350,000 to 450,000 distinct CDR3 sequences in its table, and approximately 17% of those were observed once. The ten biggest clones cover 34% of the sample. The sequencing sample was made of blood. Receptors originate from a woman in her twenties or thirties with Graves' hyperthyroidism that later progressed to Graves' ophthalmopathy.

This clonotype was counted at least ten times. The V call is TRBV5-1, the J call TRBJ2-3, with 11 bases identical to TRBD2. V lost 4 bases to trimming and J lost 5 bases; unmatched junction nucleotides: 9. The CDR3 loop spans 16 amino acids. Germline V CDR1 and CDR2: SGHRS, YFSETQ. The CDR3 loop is CASSLSSGRRRDTQYF. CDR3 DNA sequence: TGCGCCAGCAGCCTCTCTAGCGGGAGGCGGAGAGATACGCAGTATTTT.

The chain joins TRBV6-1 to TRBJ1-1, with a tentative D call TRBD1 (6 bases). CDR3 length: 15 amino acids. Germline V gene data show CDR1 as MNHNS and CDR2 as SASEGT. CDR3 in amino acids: CATLRGGAPNTEAFF. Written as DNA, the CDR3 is TGTGCTACCCTTCGGGGGGGGGCCCCGAACACTGAAGCTTTCTTT.

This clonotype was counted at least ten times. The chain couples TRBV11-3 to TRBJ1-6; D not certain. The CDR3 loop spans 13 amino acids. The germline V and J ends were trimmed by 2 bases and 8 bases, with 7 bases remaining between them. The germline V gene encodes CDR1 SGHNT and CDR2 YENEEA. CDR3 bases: TGTGCCAGCAGCTTAATGGGTGATTCACCCCTCCACTTT. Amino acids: CASSLMGDSPLHF. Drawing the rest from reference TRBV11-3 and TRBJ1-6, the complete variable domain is EAGVVQSPRYKIIEKKQPVAFWCNPISGHNTLYWYLQNLGQGPELLIRYENEEAVDDSQLPKDRFSAERLKGVDSTLKIQPAELGDSAVYLCASSLMGDSPLHFGNGTRLTVT.

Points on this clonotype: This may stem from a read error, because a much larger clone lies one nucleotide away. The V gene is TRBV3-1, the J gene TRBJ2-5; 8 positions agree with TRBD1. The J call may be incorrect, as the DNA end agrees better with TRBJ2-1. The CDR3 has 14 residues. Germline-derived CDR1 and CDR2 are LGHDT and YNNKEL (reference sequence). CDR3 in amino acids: CASSPTGASGTQFF. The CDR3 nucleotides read TGTGCCAGCAGCCCGACAGGGGCCTCGGGGACCCAGTTCTTC.

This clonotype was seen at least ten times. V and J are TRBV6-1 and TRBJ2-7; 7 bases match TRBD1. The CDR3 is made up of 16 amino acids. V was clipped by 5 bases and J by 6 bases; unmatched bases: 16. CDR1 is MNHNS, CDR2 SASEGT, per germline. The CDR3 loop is CASSYWTGAIGREQYF. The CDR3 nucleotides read TGTGCCAGCAGTTATTGGACAGGAGCCATTGGTCGCGAGCAGTACTTC.

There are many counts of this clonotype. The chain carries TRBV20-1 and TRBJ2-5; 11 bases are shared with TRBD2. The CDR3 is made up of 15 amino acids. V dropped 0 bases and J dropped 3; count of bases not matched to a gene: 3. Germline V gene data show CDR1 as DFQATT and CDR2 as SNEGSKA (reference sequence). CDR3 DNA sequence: TGCAGTGCTAGAGATCCGGGACTAGCGGAAGAGACCCAGTACTTC. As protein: CSARDPGLAEETQYF.